A few counts support the clone carrying this TCR beta chain. The antigen remains unidentified. Germline V gives CDR1 MNHEY, CDR2 SVGAGI. CDR3 length: 12 amino acids. V lost 6 bases, J lost 7 bases, and 12 bases lay in between. With 60 Vbeta and 13 Jbeta primers, the PCR was carried out. Sequencing used immunoSEQ multiplex PCR; TCRdb keeps in-frame clones, though not all of them. This table has more than 150,000 clones, roughly three quarters appearing once. This sample is drawn from a study of cytomegalovirus exposure and HLA in healthy donors. General study results and limits: Serostatus for CMV was the only available immune exposure information.

The chain employs TRBV6-5 and TRBJ1-2; no clear D. This TCR came from a young woman in good health and CMV-seropositive. Sequenced sample: PBMCs. The CDR3 protein is CASRREGSGYTF. For the CDR3, the DNA is TGTGCCAGCAGGAGGGAAGGGTCTGGCTACACCTTC.